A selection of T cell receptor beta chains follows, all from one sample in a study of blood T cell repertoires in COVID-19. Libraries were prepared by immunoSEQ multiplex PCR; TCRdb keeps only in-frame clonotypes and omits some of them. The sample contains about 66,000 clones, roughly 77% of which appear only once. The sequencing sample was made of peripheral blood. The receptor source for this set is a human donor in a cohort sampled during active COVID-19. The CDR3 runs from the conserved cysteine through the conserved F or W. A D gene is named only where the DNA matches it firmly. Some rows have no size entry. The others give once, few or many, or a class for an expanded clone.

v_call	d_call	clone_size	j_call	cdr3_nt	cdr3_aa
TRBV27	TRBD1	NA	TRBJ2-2	TGTGCCAGCAGTGGCAGGACAGGGGGGACGGGCACCGGGGAGCTGTTTTTT	CASSGRTGGTGTGELFF
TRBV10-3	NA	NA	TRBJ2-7	TGTGCCATCAGTGAATTAGAGTACGAGCAGTACTTC	CAISELEYEQYF
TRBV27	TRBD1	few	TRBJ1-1	TGTGCCAGCAGTCTTACAGGGGGAAGCACTGAAGCTTTCTTT	CASSLTGGSTEAFF
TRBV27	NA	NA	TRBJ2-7	TGTGCCAGCAGTACGAACAAGGAGCAGTACTTC	CASSTNKEQYF
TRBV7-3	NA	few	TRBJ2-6	TGTGCCAGCAGCTTAGAGGTCTCTGGGGCCAACGTCCTGACTTTC	CASSLEVSGANVLTF
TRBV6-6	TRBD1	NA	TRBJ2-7	TGTGCCAGCAGTTTCACCGGGACAGGGTGGTACGAGCAGTACTTC	CASSFTGTGWYEQYF
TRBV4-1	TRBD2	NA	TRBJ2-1	TGCGCCAGCAGCCTGACGGGAGCGGGGGCCTCCTACAATGAGCAGTTCTTC	CASSLTGAGASYNEQFF
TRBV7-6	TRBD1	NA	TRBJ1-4	TGTGCCAGCAGCTCCAAGACAGGGGGGAATGAAAAACTGTTTTTT	CASSSKTGGNEKLFF
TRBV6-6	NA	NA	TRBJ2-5	TGTGCTAAGGGGCTTCAAGAGACCCAGTACTTC	CAKGLQETQYF
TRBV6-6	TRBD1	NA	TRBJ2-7	TGTGCCAGCACCCCCTGGGGACAGGGGTCCGAGCAGTACTTC	CASTPWGQGSEQYF
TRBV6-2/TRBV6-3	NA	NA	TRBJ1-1	TGTGCCAGCAGTTATCCAAACACTGAAGCTTTCTTT	CASSYPNTEAFF
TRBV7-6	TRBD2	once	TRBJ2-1	TGTGCCAGCAGCTCCCGGACTAGTGAGCAGTTCTTC	CASSSRTSEQFF
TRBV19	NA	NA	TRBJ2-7	TGTGCCAGTAGTACCACGGACTTTACCTACGAGCAGTACTTC	CASSTTDFTYEQYF
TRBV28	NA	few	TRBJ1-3	TGTGCCAGCAGTTCCAGAGGAAACACCATATATTTT	CASSSRGNTIYF
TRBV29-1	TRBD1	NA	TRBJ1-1	TGCAGCGTGCGGACAGGGGGCGAGATGAACACTGAAGCTTTCTTT	CSVRTGGEMNTEAFF
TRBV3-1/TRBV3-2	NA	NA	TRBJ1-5	TGTGCCAGCAGCCAAGCAGGGGTCCATCAGCCCCAGCATTTT	CASSQAGVHQPQHF
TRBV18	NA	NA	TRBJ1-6	TGTGCCAGCTCAGGGGCAGGCTATAATTCACCCCTCCACTTT	CASSGAGYNSPLHF
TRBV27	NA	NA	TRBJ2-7	TGTGCCAGCAGTTATACAGGGAACTCCTACGAGCAGTACTTC	CASSYTGNSYEQYF
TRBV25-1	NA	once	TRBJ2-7	TGTGCCAGCAGTGAATTTTTTACAGGTTCCTACGAGCAGTACTTC	CASSEFFTGSYEQYF
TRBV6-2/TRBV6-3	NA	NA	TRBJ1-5	TGTGCCAGCAGTTACTCGAACAGGGCTCAGCCCCAGCATTTT	CASSYSNRAQPQHF
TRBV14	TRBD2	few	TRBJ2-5	TGTGCCAGCAGCCCCCGGGGGGGGACCCAGTACTTC	CASSPRGGTQYF
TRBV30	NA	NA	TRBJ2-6	TGTGCCTGGAGTGTGGCCGGGGCCAACGTCCTGACTTTC	CAWSVAGANVLTF
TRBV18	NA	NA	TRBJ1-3	TGTGCCAGCTCCTCAGGAGGCGGAAACACCATATATTTT	CASSSGGGNTIYF
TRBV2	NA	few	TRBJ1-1	TGTGCCAGCAGGCGGGACTTAGGTGAAGCTTTCTTT	CASRRDLGEAFF
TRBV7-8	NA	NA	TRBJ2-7	TGTGCCAGCAGCGCAATAGTTCCCCCCTACGAGCAGTACTTC	CASSAIVPPYEQYF
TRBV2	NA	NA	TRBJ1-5	TGTGCCAGCAGTCCTTACTCGGGGCGGGGGGCTAGGAGCAATCAGCCCCAGCATTTT	CASSPYSGRGARSNQPQHF
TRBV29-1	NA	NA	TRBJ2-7	TGCAGCGCGCTATTGACTAGTTGGGGAGCGGAGCAGTACTTC	CSALLTSWGAEQYF
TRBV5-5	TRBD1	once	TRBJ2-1	TGTGCCAGCAGCCACGGACAGGGTTGGGTTGAGCAGTTCTTC	CASSHGQGWVEQFF
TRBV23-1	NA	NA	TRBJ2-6	TGCGCCAGCAGTCAATGGGGGGACTCTGGGGCCAACGTCCTGACTTTC	CASSQWGDSGANVLTF
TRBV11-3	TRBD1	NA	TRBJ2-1	TGTGCCAGCAGCCCCCGGGACAGGGCTACCTACAATGAGCAGTTCTTC	CASSPRDRATYNEQFF
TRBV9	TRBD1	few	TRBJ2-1	TGTGCCAGCAGCTCCCGACTGGACAGGGGGGAGGATGAGCAGTTCTTC	CASSSRLDRGEDEQFF
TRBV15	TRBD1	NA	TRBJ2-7	TGTGCCACCAGCACCCCTGGGGACAGTCTCTACGAGCAGTACTTC	CATSTPGDSLYEQYF
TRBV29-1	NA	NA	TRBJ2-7	TGCAGCGTTTCCCAGGGATACGAGCAGTACTTC	CSVSQGYEQYF
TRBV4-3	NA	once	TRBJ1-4	TGCGCCAGCAGCCTCCGGAATGAAAAACTGTTTTTT	CASSLRNEKLFF
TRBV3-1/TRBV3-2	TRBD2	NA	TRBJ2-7	TGTGCCAGCAGCCAAGGGCTAGCGGGGGCCCACGAGCAGTACTTC	CASSQGLAGAHEQYF
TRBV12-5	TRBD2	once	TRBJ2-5	TGTGCTAGTGGCCGAGGCGGGAGAGGTGAGACCCAGTACTTC	CASGRGGRGETQYF
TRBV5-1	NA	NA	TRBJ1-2	TGCGCCAGCAGCCCTATCTCTTTCTACGGGGGGGTAGATGGCTACACCTTC	CASSPISFYGGVDGYTF
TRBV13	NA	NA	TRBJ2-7	TGTGCCAGCAGCCTCGGACAGTACGAGCAGTACTTC	CASSLGQYEQYF
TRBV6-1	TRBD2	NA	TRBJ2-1	TGTGCCAGCAATGAAGCGGGAGGGACCTACAATGAGCAGTTCTTC	CASNEAGGTYNEQFF
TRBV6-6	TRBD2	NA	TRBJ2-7	TGTGCCAGCCGTGGGTTCGGCGGGGGGAGATACGAGCAGTACTTC	CASRGFGGGRYEQYF
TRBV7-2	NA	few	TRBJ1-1	TGTGCCAGCAGCTTAAGGGCAGCGGGGAACACTGAAGCTTTCTTT	CASSLRAAGNTEAFF